This T cell receptor beta chain originates from a study of T cells after yellow fever vaccination. Study at large: Preparation of the low-cell-number fractions used SMART-Seq v4 Ultra Low Input. Study-wide results and limits: Relatively few clonotypes were ones that appeared in both CD4 and CD8 compartments.

Each CDR3 protein is one row after TCRdb ran MiXCR on the 5' RACE reads. The table shows 320,000 or so distinct CDR3 sequences, with approximately 8% occurring only once. This clonotype was detected a few times. What it recognizes is unknown. This receptor was identified in a man aged 18 to 29 who received the YFV17D yellow fever vaccine. Specimen: PBMCs, collected around 45 days after the first yellow fever vaccination.

The CDR3 region is CASSSGTSGEETQYF. The DNA for the CDR3 is TGTGCCAGCAGCTCAGGGACTAGCGGCGAAGAGACCCAGTACTTC. The rearrangement uses TRBV7-2 and TRBJ2-5; 11 nucleotides match TRBD2. The germline V gene has CDR1 SGHTA and CDR2 FQGNSA. Losses at the gene ends were 4 bases for V and 3 bases for J; bases not matched to a gene: 4. This CDR3 has 15 amino acids.